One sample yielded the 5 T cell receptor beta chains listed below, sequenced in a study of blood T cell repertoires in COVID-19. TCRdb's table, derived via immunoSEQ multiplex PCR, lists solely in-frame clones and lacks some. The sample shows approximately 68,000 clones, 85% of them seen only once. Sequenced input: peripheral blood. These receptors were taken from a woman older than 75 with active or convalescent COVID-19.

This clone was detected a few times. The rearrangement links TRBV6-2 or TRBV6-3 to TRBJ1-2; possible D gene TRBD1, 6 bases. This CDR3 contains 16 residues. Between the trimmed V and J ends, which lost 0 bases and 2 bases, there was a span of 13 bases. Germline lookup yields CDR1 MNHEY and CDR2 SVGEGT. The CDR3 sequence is CASSYSWGRVNYGYTF. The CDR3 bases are TGTGCCAGCAGTTACTCGTGGGGGCGGGTCAACTATGGCTACACCTTC.

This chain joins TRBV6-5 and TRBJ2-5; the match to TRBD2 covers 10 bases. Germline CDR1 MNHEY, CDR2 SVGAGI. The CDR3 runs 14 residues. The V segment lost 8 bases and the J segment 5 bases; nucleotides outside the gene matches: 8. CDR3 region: CASGRGTSDETQYF. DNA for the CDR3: TGTGCCAGCGGTCGGGGGACTAGCGATGAGACCCAGTACTTC.

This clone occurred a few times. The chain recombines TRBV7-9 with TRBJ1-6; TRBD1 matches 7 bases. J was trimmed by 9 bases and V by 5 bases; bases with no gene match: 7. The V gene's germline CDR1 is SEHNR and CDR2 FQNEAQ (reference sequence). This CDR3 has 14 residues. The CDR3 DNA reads TGTGCCAGCAGCCCCTACAGGGGTAGTTCACCCCTCCACTTT. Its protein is CASSPYRGSSPLHF.

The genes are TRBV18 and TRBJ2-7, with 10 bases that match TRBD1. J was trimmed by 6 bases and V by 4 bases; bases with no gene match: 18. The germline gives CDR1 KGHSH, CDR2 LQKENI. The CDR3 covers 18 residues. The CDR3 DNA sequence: TGTGCCAGCTCACATCTTCGGCTCCATCGGGACAGGGGAGGCGAGCAGTACTTC. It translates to CASSHLRLHRDRGGEQYF.

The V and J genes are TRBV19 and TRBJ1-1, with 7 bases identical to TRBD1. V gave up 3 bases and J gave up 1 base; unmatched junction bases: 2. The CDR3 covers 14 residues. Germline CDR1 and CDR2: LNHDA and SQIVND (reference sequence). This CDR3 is CASSIGQENTEAFF. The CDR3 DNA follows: TGTGCCAGTAGTATCGGACAGGAGAACACTGAAGCTTTCTTT.